These T cell receptor beta chains were read from a single sample in a study of T cells after yellow fever vaccination. TCRdb independently ran MiXCR on the 5' RACE reads; one entry per CDR3 protein. The sample has about 99,000 distinct CDR3 sequences; under 7% are singletons. The sequenced sample was CD8+ T cells sorted from PBMCs, obtained 10 days after the yellow fever booster vaccination. The receptors come from a young man who received the YFV17D yellow fever vaccine. The CDR3 runs from the conserved cysteine through the conserved F or W. D genes are given only for firm matches. Clone size is shown for a subset of rows, as once, few, many or a class of expanded clone.

D: .
J: TRBJ2-2
V: TRBV6-2/TRBV6-3
size: many
DNA: TGTGCCAGCAGTTACGACACCGGGGAGCTGTTTTTT
CDR3: CASSYDTGELFF

D: .
J: TRBJ2-7
V: TRBV20-1
size: many
DNA: TGCAGTGCTAGCCCGGTGGTGGGGGCCTACGAGCAGTACTTC
CDR3: CSASPVVGAYEQYF

D: .
J: TRBJ1-1
V: TRBV4-3
size: .
DNA: TGCGCCAGCAGCCCGCAAGAAGGGGGCACTGAAGCTTTCTTT
CDR3: CASSPQEGGTEAFF

D: .
J: TRBJ1-2
V: TRBV5-4
size: few
DNA: TGTGCCAGCAGTTTATTATTTGGACAGTACTATGGCTACACCTTC
CDR3: CASSLLFGQYYGYTF

D: .
J: TRBJ2-2
V: TRBV7-8
size: .
DNA: TGTGCCAGCAGCTTATTTGTCGGGGGCCCGAACACCGGGGAGCTGTTTTTT
CDR3: CASSLFVGGPNTGELFF

D: .
J: TRBJ2-3
V: TRBV5-6
size: few
DNA: TGTGCCAGCAGCTTGGGATCGAGAATAGGCACAGATACGCAGTATTTT
CDR3: CASSLGSRIGTDTQYF

D: .
J: TRBJ2-1
V: TRBV2
size: few
DNA: TGTGCCAGCACTAGAGGGAGCTACTCCTACAATGAGCAGTTCTTC
CDR3: CASTRGSYSYNEQFF

D: .
J: TRBJ2-4
V: TRBV9
size: .
DNA: TGTGCCAGCAGCAACAACGTCGATAACATTCAGTACTTC
CDR3: CASSNNVDNIQYF

D: TRBD1
J: TRBJ2-3
V: TRBV20-1
size: few
DNA: TGCAGTGCTAGAGCTGACAGGGAATCTTGGACAGATACGCAGTATTTT
CDR3: CSARADRESWTDTQYF

D: .
J: TRBJ2-3
V: TRBV5-6
size: .
DNA: TGTGCCAGCAGCTTGGCCCCAGGGGCTGGAGATACGCAGTATTTT
CDR3: CASSLAPGAGDTQYF

D: .
J: TRBJ2-1
V: TRBV30
size: .
DNA: TGTGCCTGGAGTGTGACAGGCTCCTACAATGAGCAGTTCTTC
CDR3: CAWSVTGSYNEQFF

D: TRBD1
J: TRBJ1-2
V: TRBV13
size: many
DNA: TGTGCCAGCAGCTTAGCCACAGGGGGTATCTATGGCTACACCTTC
CDR3: CASSLATGGIYGYTF

D: .
J: TRBJ2-7
V: TRBV6-5
size: .
DNA: TGTGCCAGCAGTCCCGGTATTGTGGGGGAGCAGTACTTC
CDR3: CASSPGIVGEQYF

D: .
J: TRBJ1-3
V: TRBV4-2
size: few
DNA: TGTGCCAGCAGCCAAGATAACGGGCAGTTCTCTGGAAACACCATATATTTT
CDR3: CASSQDNGQFSGNTIYF

D: .
J: TRBJ2-7
V: TRBV4-3
size: .
DNA: TGCGCCAGCAGCCAAGATAGCTTAGCTTGGGGCTACGAGCAGTACTTC
CDR3: CASSQDSLAWGYEQYF

D: TRBD1
J: TRBJ2-3
V: TRBV7-9
size: many
DNA: TGTGCCAGCAGCTCCCCTTTAGGACAGGGGTCAACAGATACGCAGTATTTT
CDR3: CASSSPLGQGSTDTQYF

D: .
J: TRBJ2-7
V: TRBV19
size: few
DNA: TGTGCCAGTAGTGACCAGGGTGGCACCTACGAGCAGTACTTC
CDR3: CASSDQGGTYEQYF

D: .
J: TRBJ2-1
V: TRBV25-1
size: .
DNA: TGTGCCAGCATGTGGGCGGGGGCTTACAATGAGCAGTTCTTC
CDR3: CASMWAGAYNEQFF

D: .
J: TRBJ2-6
V: TRBV28
size: .
DNA: TGTGCCAGCAGGCGAGACAGGAGGTCTGGGGCCAACGTCCTGACTTTC
CDR3: CASRRDRRSGANVLTF

D: .
J: TRBJ2-3
V: TRBV7-9
size: few
DNA: TGTGCCAGCAGCTTAGTATCCGTGTATACGCAGTATTTT
CDR3: CASSLVSVYTQYF

D: .
J: TRBJ2-4
V: TRBV7-2
size: few
DNA: TGTGCCAGCAGCTTAAGTTTCCCCGGGGGGCAAGAAAACATTCAGTACTTC
CDR3: CASSLSFPGGQENIQYF

D: TRBD2
J: TRBJ2-5
V: TRBV11-2
size: few
DNA: TGTGCCAGCAGCTTAAGTCCGGGGGGGGAGACCCAGTACTTC
CDR3: CASSLSPGGETQYF

D: .
J: TRBJ1-5
V: TRBV6-2/TRBV6-3
size: .
DNA: TGTGCCAGCAGTTTGGCCCCGACGGAATATCAGCCCCAGCATTTT
CDR3: CASSLAPTEYQPQHF

D: .
J: TRBJ2-2
V: TRBV5-1
size: many
DNA: TGCGCCAGCAGCTCCTACCCGGGGGTAAACACCGGGGAGCTGTTTTTT
CDR3: CASSSYPGVNTGELFF

D: TRBD1
J: TRBJ1-2
V: TRBV11-2
size: once
DNA: TGTGCCAGCAGCTCAACTGACAGGGGGCAGTCCCCTGACTATGGCTACACCTTC
CDR3: CASSSTDRGQSPDYGYTF

D: .
J: TRBJ1-5
V: TRBV21-1
size: .
DNA: TGTGCCGATACAGGGGGTAGCAATCAGCCCCAGCATTTT
CDR3: CADTGGSNQPQHF

D: TRBD1
J: TRBJ1-1
V: TRBV27
size: few
DNA: TGTGCCACCACCAAAGGGACAGGGGGGACTGAAGCTTTCTTT
CDR3: CATTKGTGGTEAFF

D: TRBD2
J: TRBJ2-2
V: TRBV4-2
size: few
DNA: TGTGCCAGCAGCCAAGAAGGGAGGGAGAACACCGGGGAGCTGTTTTTT
CDR3: CASSQEGRENTGELFF

D: .
J: TRBJ1-1
V: TRBV30
size: few
DNA: TGTGCCTGGAGTGATCGGCACGATGAAGCTTTCTTT
CDR3: CAWSDRHDEAFF

D: .
J: TRBJ1-1
V: TRBV7-8
size: .
DNA: TGTGCCAGCAGCTTAGCCGGGACTCCAAACACTGAAGCTTTCTTT
CDR3: CASSLAGTPNTEAFF

D: .
J: TRBJ2-2
V: TRBV5-1
size: many
DNA: TGCGCCAGCAGCTTGCGAACCCAGCCATATGGCGGGGAGCTGTTTTTT
CDR3: CASSLRTQPYGGELFF

D: TRBD2
J: TRBJ2-1
V: TRBV6-2/TRBV6-3
size: few
DNA: TGTGCCAGCAGTTCAAGACTAGCGGGAGGACTTGAGCAGTTCTTC
CDR3: CASSSRLAGGLEQFF

D: .
J: TRBJ2-3
V: TRBV2
size: few
DNA: TGTGCCAGCAACGGGCTAGATACGCAGTATTTT
CDR3: CASNGLDTQYF

D: .
J: TRBJ2-7
V: TRBV4-3
size: many
DNA: TGCGCCAGCAGCCAAGGACACTCCGACTACGAGCAGTACTTC
CDR3: CASSQGHSDYEQYF

D: .
J: TRBJ2-3
V: TRBV27
size: few
DNA: TGTGCCAGCAGTTATTTGGACAGTCTCACAGATACGCAGTATTTT
CDR3: CASSYLDSLTDTQYF

D: .
J: TRBJ2-5
V: TRBV4-2
size: .
DNA: TGTGCCAGCAGCCAAGGGTCCCAAGAGACCCAGTACTTC
CDR3: CASSQGSQETQYF

D: .
J: TRBJ2-3
V: TRBV4-2
size: .
DNA: TGTGCCAGCAGCCAAGAGGCGGGGACCGTGGTGGCAGATACGCAGTATTTT
CDR3: CASSQEAGTVVADTQYF

D: TRBD2
J: TRBJ2-1
V: TRBV7-6
size: few
DNA: TGTGCCAGTAGCGGGGAACCCTACAATGAGCAGTTCTTC
CDR3: CASSGEPYNEQFF

D: TRBD1
J: TRBJ2-6
V: TRBV7-6
size: .
DNA: TGTGCCAGCAGCTTAGCCCCTGGTGGGACAGTGGACAGGGGGAATACTGGGGCCAACGTCCTGACTTTC
CDR3: CASSLAPGGTVDRGNTGANVLTF

D: TRBD1
J: TRBJ1-4
V: TRBV4-1
size: .
DNA: TGCGCCAGCAGCCTCAGACAGGGTACTAATGAAAAACTGTTTTTT
CDR3: CASSLRQGTNEKLFF

D: TRBD2
J: TRBJ2-1
V: TRBV7-8
size: few
DNA: TGTGCCAGCAGCCCCAGGCGGGGGGGCTACAATGAGCAGTTCTTC
CDR3: CASSPRRGGYNEQFF

D: .
J: TRBJ2-1
V: TRBV12-3/TRBV12-4
size: few
DNA: TGTGCCAGCAGACGATCCCCGGGACGGAGCTCCTACAATGAGCAGTTCTTC
CDR3: CASRRSPGRSSYNEQFF

D: .
J: TRBJ2-7
V: TRBV27
size: .
DNA: TGTGCCAGCAGTTTGGAAGGGACTCCCTACGAGCAGTACTTC
CDR3: CASSLEGTPYEQYF

D: TRBD1
J: TRBJ1-5
V: TRBV4-1
size: .
DNA: TGCGCCAGCAGCCAATACCTACAGGGGGATTATCAGCCCCAGCATTTT
CDR3: CASSQYLQGDYQPQHF

D: TRBD2
J: TRBJ2-1
V: TRBV5-1
size: few
DNA: TGCGCCAGCAGCTTCGGGCGGGGGGATTACAATGAGCAGTTCTTC
CDR3: CASSFGRGDYNEQFF

D: .
J: TRBJ2-5
V: TRBV29-1
size: .
DNA: TGCAGCGTTCCTAACTGGGAGACCCAGTACTTC
CDR3: CSVPNWETQYF

D: .
J: TRBJ1-5
V: TRBV15
size: few
DNA: TGTGCCACCAGCAGAGATCGGCAGGTGACTCAGCCCCAGCATTTT
CDR3: CATSRDRQVTQPQHF

D: TRBD1
J: TRBJ2-5
V: TRBV6-2/TRBV6-3
size: .
DNA: TGTGCCAGCACCTACCGAGACAGGGTTGGTGAGACCCAGTACTTC
CDR3: CASTYRDRVGETQYF

D: .
J: TRBJ1-1
V: TRBV20-1
size: few
DNA: TGCAGTGCCGCTCCCTATGCCAGGGGTGTAACTGAAGCTTTCTTT
CDR3: CSAAPYARGVTEAFF

D: .
J: TRBJ1-4
V: TRBV6-2/TRBV6-3
size: few
DNA: TGTGCCAGCAATAATGGCCGCCGGGCAGGTGAAAAACTGTTTTTT
CDR3: CASNNGRRAGEKLFF

D: TRBD2
J: TRBJ2-1
V: TRBV4-2
size: many
DNA: TGTGCCAGCAGCCAAGATGCAGACGGGGGGTTCAATGAGCAGTTCTTC
CDR3: CASSQDADGGFNEQFF

D: TRBD1
J: TRBJ2-7
V: TRBV12-3/TRBV12-4
size: many
DNA: TGTGCCAGCAGTTGGGGACAGTCCTACGAGCAGTACTTC
CDR3: CASSWGQSYEQYF

D: .
J: TRBJ2-1
V: TRBV6-4
size: .
DNA: TGTGCCAGCAGTGACTCGATAGGGGCCTACAATGAGCAGTTCTTC
CDR3: CASSDSIGAYNEQFF

D: .
J: TRBJ1-2
V: TRBV6-6
size: .
DNA: TGTGCCAGCTCCAACGCGGGGTTCTATGGCTACACCTTC
CDR3: CASSNAGFYGYTF

D: .
J: TRBJ2-2
V: TRBV7-7
size: few
DNA: TGTGCTAGCAGCTTAGGGGTCTTGGCCGGGGAGCTGTTTTTT
CDR3: CASSLGVLAGELFF

D: .
J: TRBJ2-1
V: TRBV5-4
size: .
DNA: TGTGCCAGCATGATTGGGGCGGGGCAGTTCTTC
CDR3: CASMIGAGQFF

D: .
J: TRBJ1-2
V: TRBV12-3/TRBV12-4
size: .
DNA: TGTGCCAGCAGTTTTAATACAGGGACGTTAGTCGGCTACACCTTC
CDR3: CASSFNTGTLVGYTF

D: .
J: TRBJ1-3
V: TRBV15
size: many
DNA: TGTGCCACCAGCAGAGAAATGGTATCTAACTCTGGAAACACCATATATTTT
CDR3: CATSREMVSNSGNTIYF